The clone carrying this TCR beta chain has a count of ten or more. Its antigen is as yet unknown. TCRdb processed the multiplex PCR reads anew with MiXCR; each CDR3 protein has one entry. This sample has under 150,000 distinct CDR3 sequences, with 21% found just once. This CDR3 has 16 amino acids. The ends were cut back, 1 base at V and 0 bases at J, with 9 bases in the middle. Germline V gene sequence: CDR1 LGHNT, CDR2 FRNRAP. This sample was taken from a study of breast tumors, draining lymph nodes, adjacent tissues. The lymph nodes were axillary draining lymph nodes from breast cancer patients. Study-wide results and limits: Compared with lymph nodes, tumors were less diverse; compared with nontumor tissue, more.

Sequencing used axillary lymph node tissue. This clonotype originated in a female donor with breast cancer. Some clones in this sample may be carry-over from other donors' samples. The chain recombines TRBV12-5 with TRBJ1-4; D is unresolved. DNA for the CDR3: TGTGCTAGTGGTTTGGGTGGAGGAACAACTAATGAAAAACTGTTTTTT. Encoded protein: CASGLGGGTTNEKLFF.